A single sample is the source of the 7 T cell receptor beta chains below, sequenced in a study of T cell responses to AZD1222 COVID-19 vaccine. Sequencing was performed with immunoSEQ multiplex PCR; in TCRdb, only in-frame clones are kept and a portion is missing. The sample has around 150,000 clones; roughly 92% are singletons. This material consisted of peripheral blood, taken on day 0 of AZD1222 vaccination. The receptor source for this set is an adult in good health.

The chain joins TRBV5-4 to TRBJ1-5; TRBD1 agrees at 7 bases. The V gene end was trimmed by 4 bases and the J gene end by 7 bases; junction bases not matched to a gene: 5. Germline lookup yields CDR1 SGHNT and CDR2 YYREEE (reference sequence). The length of the CDR3 is 13 residues. Here the CDR3 DNA reads TGTGCCAGCAGCGAGGGGGCTTCCCAGCCCCAGCATTTT. It yields the protein CASSEGASQPQHF.

This chain joins TRBV28 and TRBJ2-1; 9 bases fit TRBD1. This CDR3 comprises 17 residues. V lost 5 bases and J lost 8; bases outside the gene matches: 16. CDR1 MDHEN and CDR2 SYDVKM come from the germline V gene. The CDR3 is CASSPLRGQGPGDEQFF. CDR3 bases: TGTGCCAGCAGTCCCTTGCGAGGACAGGGGCCTGGGGATGAGCAGTTCTTC.

This clone has only one observation. The chain couples TRBV7-8 to TRBJ2-7; D call uncertain. This CDR3 spans 15 amino acids. Deletions cut 0 bases from V and 2 bases from J, with 11 bases between. Germline V gene data show CDR1 as SGHVS and CDR2 as FQNEAQ. In DNA form, the CDR3 reads TGTGCCAGCAGCTTAGCAGGTCAGACTCCCTACGAGCAGTACTTC. This translates into CASSLAGQTPYEQYF.

The CDR3 loop is CASSERPPAGAGNTIYF. As DNA, the CDR3 is TGTGCCAGCAGCGAACGCCCCCCGGCAGGGGCTGGAAACACCATATATTTT. The chain joins TRBV9 to TRBJ1-3; D might be TRBD1 (6 bases). The germline V and J ends were trimmed by 3 bases and 2 bases, with 18 bases remaining between them. CDR3 length equals 17 residues. Germline lookup yields CDR1 SGDLS and CDR2 YYNGEE. Full variable domain (rest looked up from reference TRBV9 and TRBJ1-3): DSGVTQTPKHLITATGQRVTLRCSPRSGDLSVYWYQQSLDQGLQFLIQYYNGEERAKGNILERFSAQQFPDLHSELNLSSLELGDSALYFCASSERPPAGAGNTIYFGEGSWLTVV.

The chain employs TRBV7-8 and TRBJ2-1, with 11 bases lining up with TRBD2. CDR3 length: 16 amino acids. V lost 5 bases and J lost 5; bases outside the gene matches: 8. CDR1 is SGHVS and CDR2 is FQNEAQ in the germline V gene. The CDR3 protein is CASSPLAGGPNNEQFF. The CDR3 region has the DNA TGTGCCAGCAGCCCCTTAGCGGGAGGGCCGAACAATGAGCAGTTCTTC.

This chain's CDR3 is CASRPTGEAFF. CDR3 DNA sequence: TGTGCCAGCCGGCCCACAGGGGAAGCTTTCTTT. The J gene is TRBJ1-1, the V gene TRBV2; a weak D match, TRBD1 (6 bases). Germline assignment: CDR1 SNHLY and CDR2 FYNNEI. V was clipped by 8 bases and J by 8 bases, with 12 bases between them. CDR3 length: 11 residues.

This rearrangement joins TRBV5-1 to TRBJ1-6, with 7 bases that match TRBD1. The CDR3 covers 16 residues. Germline V CDR1 and CDR2: SGHRS, YFSETQ. The trim removed 4 bases at V and 1 base at J, leaving 5 bases unmatched. Written as DNA, the CDR3 is TGCGCCAGCAGCCTTGACAGGGCATCCTATAATTCACCCCTCCACTTT. Its translation: CASSLDRASYNSPLHF.